Reported below is one T cell receptor beta chain. This specimen comes from a study of blood T cell repertoires in COVID-19. About the study: Researchers got acute and convalescent COVID-19 samples from the United States, Italy and Spain.

Sequenced by immunoSEQ multiplex PCR; TCRdb stores in-frame clones only, minus some. The profile shows more than 100,000 clones, roughly 90% of them singletons. The receptor was derived from a man between 65 and 85 years old with active COVID-19. Sequencing was done on a sample of peripheral blood.

The CDR3 is CASSLKGWGSMETQYF. CDR3 nucleotide sequence: TGTGCCAGCAGCTTAAAGGGGTGGGGTAGTATGGAGACCCAGTACTTC. The genes are TRBV7-6 and TRBJ2-5; D might be TRBD1 (5 bases). V lost 2 bases, J lost 5 bases, and 18 bases lay in between. Germline loops: CDR1 SGHVS, CDR2 FNYEAQ. This CDR3 is 16 amino acids long.